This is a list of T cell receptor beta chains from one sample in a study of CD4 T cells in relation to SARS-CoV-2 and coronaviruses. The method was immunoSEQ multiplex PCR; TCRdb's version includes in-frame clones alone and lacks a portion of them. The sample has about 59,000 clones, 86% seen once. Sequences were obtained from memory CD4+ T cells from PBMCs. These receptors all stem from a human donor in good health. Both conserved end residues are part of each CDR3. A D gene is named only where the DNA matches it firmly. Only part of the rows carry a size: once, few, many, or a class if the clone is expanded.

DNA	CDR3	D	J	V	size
TGTGCCAGCAGCCAAGGTGGGGGACAGGGGAATCAGCCCCAGCATTTT	CASSQGGGQGNQPQHF	TRBD1	TRBJ1-5	TRBV3-1/TRBV3-2	once
TGTGCCAGCAGCTTGGACAGGGTTCAGCCCCAGCATTTT	CASSLDRVQPQHF	TRBD1	TRBJ1-5	TRBV11-2	.
TGTGCCACCAGCAGACCACCCCGGGGGTTAGCGGATTACAATGAGCAGTTCTTC	CATSRPPRGLADYNEQFF	.	TRBJ2-1	TRBV15	.
TGCGCCAGCAGCTTCGGGGAGACCCAGTACTTC	CASSFGETQYF	.	TRBJ2-5	TRBV5-1	.
TGTGCCAGCAGCCCAAGAGGGGCAAGTGGCTACACCTTC	CASSPRGASGYTF	.	TRBJ1-2	TRBV14	.
TGTGCCAGTAGTATGGGTGGACTCACCGGCGGAGCTTTCTTT	CASSMGGLTGGAFF	.	TRBJ1-1	TRBV19	.
TGTGCCAGCAGTCGCAGATCCGGGACTAGCGGCAATGAGCAGTTCTTC	CASSRRSGTSGNEQFF	TRBD2	TRBJ2-1	TRBV27	once
TGTGCCAGCAGTCATACCGGGACAGCCAACACTGAAGCTTTCTTT	CASSHTGTANTEAFF	TRBD1	TRBJ1-1	TRBV6-6	once
TGTGCCAGCAGCTTAGGCAGGGGTGGGGACTTAGGTCAGCCCCAGCATTTT	CASSLGRGGDLGQPQHF	.	TRBJ1-5	TRBV7-2	.
TGTGCCAGCATTCAGCCAGGCTCTGGAAACACCATATATTTT	CASIQPGSGNTIYF	.	TRBJ1-3	TRBV28	.